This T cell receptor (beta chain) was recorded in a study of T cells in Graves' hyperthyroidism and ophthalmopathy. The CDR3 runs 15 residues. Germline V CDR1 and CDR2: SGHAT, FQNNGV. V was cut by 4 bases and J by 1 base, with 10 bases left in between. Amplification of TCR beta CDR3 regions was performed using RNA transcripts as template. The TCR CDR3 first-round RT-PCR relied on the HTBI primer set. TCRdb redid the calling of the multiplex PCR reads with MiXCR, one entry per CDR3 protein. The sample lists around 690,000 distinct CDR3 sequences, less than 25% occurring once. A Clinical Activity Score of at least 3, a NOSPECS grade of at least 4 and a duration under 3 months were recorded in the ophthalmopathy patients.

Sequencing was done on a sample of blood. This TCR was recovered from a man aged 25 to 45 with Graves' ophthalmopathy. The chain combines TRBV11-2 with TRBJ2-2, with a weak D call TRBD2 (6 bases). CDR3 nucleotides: TGTGCCAGCAGCTACTTTAGCGGGAACACCGGGGAGCTGTTTTTT. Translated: CASSYFSGNTGELFF.